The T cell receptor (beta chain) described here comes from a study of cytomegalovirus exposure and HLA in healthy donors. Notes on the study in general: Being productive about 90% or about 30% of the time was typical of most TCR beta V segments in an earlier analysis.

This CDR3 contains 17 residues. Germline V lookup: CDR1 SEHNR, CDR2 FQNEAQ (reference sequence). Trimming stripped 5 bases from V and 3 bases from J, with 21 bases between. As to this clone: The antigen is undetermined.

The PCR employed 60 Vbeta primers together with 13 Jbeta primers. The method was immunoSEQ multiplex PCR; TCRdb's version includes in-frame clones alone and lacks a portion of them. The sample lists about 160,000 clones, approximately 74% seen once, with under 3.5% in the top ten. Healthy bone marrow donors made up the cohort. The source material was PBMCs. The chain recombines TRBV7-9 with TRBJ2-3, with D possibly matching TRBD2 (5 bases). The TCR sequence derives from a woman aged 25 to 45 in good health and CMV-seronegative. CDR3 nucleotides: TGTGCCAGCAGCCCCGCGAAAGGAGCGGAGAGAACAGATACGCAGTATTTT. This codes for CASSPAKGAERTDTQYF.